A selection of T cell receptor beta chains follows, all from one sample in a study of T cell repertoires in cytomegalovirus infection. TCRdb re-called the reads with MiXCR, one entry per CDR3 protein. The sample comprises about half a million distinct CDR3 sequences, under 45% of which are singletons, and around 45% rests with the top ten. No antigen is known for these receptors. Sequenced here: cultured PBMCs, sampled from culture after CMV antigen stimulation. These receptor sequences come from a human donor in good health (CMV status not recorded). Some clones in this sample may be carry-over from other donors' samples. Each CDR3 is given with its conserved first and last residue. Fields, in order: J gene, D gene, V gene, clone size, CDR3 protein, CDR3 DNA. D genes are given only for firm matches. A row's size may be missing; if present it is once, few, many or a size class.

TRBJ1-2 . TRBV7-2 few CASSFRGGGAEGYTF TGTGCCAGCAGCTTTAGGGGGGGGGGGGCGGAGGGCTACACCTTC
TRBJ1-2 . TRBV10-3 once CAISDSYGYTF TGTGCCATCAGTGACAGCTATGGCTACACCTTC
TRBJ2-3 TRBD2 TRBV7-2 many CASSRLAGPTDTQYF TGTGCCAGCAGCCGTCTAGCGGGACCCACAGATACGCAGTATTTT
TRBJ2-5 . TRBV6-5 . CASRHGDVLQETQYF TGTGCCAGCAGACACGGGGACGTCCTCCAAGAGACCCAGTACTTC
TRBJ1-6 TRBD1 TRBV11-2 . CASSLDAGGYNSPLHF TGTGCCAGCAGCTTAGATGCAGGGGGCTATAATTCACCCCTCCACTTT
TRBJ2-5 . TRBV6-2/TRBV6-3 . CASTQRGHQETQYF TGTGCCAGCACTCAACGGGGCCACCAAGAGACCCAGTACTTC
TRBJ2-1 . TRBV7-2 few CASSPPGRVSYNEQFF TGTGCCAGCAGCCCCCCGGGGCGGGTATCCTACAATGAGCAGTTCTTC
TRBJ2-1 TRBD2 TRBV7-9 . CASSLVSASGWYNEQFF TGTGCCAGCAGCTTAGTATCCGCTAGCGGGTGGTACAATGAGCAGTTCTTC
TRBJ2-5 TRBD1 TRBV7-2 . CASSLGLDRDGETQYF TGTGCCAGCAGCCTCGGGCTAGACAGGGACGGAGAGACCCAGTACTTC
TRBJ2-1 TRBD2 TRBV12-3/TRBV12-4 . CASSFFGGGNEQFF TGTGCCAGCAGTTTTTTCGGGGGGGGGAATGAGCAGTTCTTC
TRBJ1-1 TRBD1 TRBV6-6 few CASSNPTGAMNTEAFF TGTGCCAGCAGCAACCCCACAGGGGCCATGAACACTGAAGCTTTCTTT
TRBJ2-5 . TRBV6-1 . CASSERMTQYF TGTGCCAGCAGTGAAAGGATGACCCAGTACTTC
TRBJ2-7 . TRBV7-2 . CASTPAVYDSEQYF TGTGCCAGCACCCCCGCCGTATACGATTCCGAGCAGTACTTC
TRBJ2-2 . TRBV7-2 few CASSLGADAGELFF TGTGCCAGCAGCTTAGGAGCGGATGCCGGGGAGCTGTTTTTT
TRBJ2-5 . TRBV5-5 few CASSLVRRGAKTQYF TGTGCCAGCAGCCTCGTCCGCCGGGGGGCGAAGACCCAGTACTTC
TRBJ2-7 TRBD1 TRBV12-3/TRBV12-4 . CASSLDRAREQYF TGTGCCAGCAGCCTGGACAGGGCCCGCGAGCAGTACTTC
TRBJ2-7 . TRBV27 . CASSLTRVDHEQYF TGTGCCAGCAGTTTGACTCGAGTCGACCACGAGCAGTACTTC
TRBJ2-1 . TRBV7-6 . CASSEQASSYNEQFF TGTGCCAGCAGCGAACAGGCTAGCTCCTACAATGAGCAGTTCTTC